The rows below give T cell receptor beta chains drawn from one sample of a study of regulatory T cells in long-lasting Graves disease. TCRdb fed the multiplex PCR reads into MiXCR, producing one record per CDR3 protein. The sample comprises around 450,000 distinct CDR3 sequences, more than 12% of which are singletons, and approximately 15% rests with the top ten. These data also formed part of another study, on T cells in Graves' hyperthyroidism and ophthalmopathy.

Sequences were derived from peripheral blood mononuclear cells (PBMCs), sampled at new diagnosis, from a patient treated with antithyroid drugs. These receptors were collected from a woman in her twenties or thirties with Graves disease. The CDR3 runs from the conserved cysteine through the conserved F or W. The D gene is left open where the match is weak. Clone sizes are given selectively: once, few, many, or a class where the clone is expanded.

>few|TRBJ2-1|TRBV5-1|TRBD2
TGCGCCAGCAGCTTGGGAGGACTAGCGGGAGACAATGAGCAGTTCTTC
CASSLGGLAGDNEQFF
>few|TRBJ2-7|TRBV6-2/TRBV6-3|TRBD1
TGTGCCAGCATGAGACAGGGAAGGACCTACGAGCAGTACTTC
CASMRQGRTYEQYF
>.|TRBJ1-2|TRBV9|TRBD1
TGTGCCAGCAGCGTAGAGTCCGGGACAGGGGGTGGCTACACCTTC
CASSVESGTGGGYTF
>many|TRBJ2-7|TRBV5-8|.
TGTGCCAGCAGCTTGGCCTCTAGTCGCGAGCAGTACTTC
CASSLASSREQYF
>many|TRBJ1-1|TRBV27|.
TGTGCCAGCAGTTTAGCTGACAGCGCGGGTAACACTGAAGCTTTCTTT
CASSLADSAGNTEAFF
>many|TRBJ2-3|TRBV20-1|.
TGCAGTGCTAGAGGTCCCCCGTCTAGTGCTGCGCCAGATACGCAGTATTTT
CSARGPPSSAAPDTQYF
>many|TRBJ2-3|TRBV3-1|.
TGTGCCAGCAGCCAAGCGGTAAGACGCTACACAGATACGCAGTATTTT
CASSQAVRRYTDTQYF
>.|TRBJ1-1|TRBV19|TRBD1
TGTGCCAGTAGTCTCCTGACAGGGGGCCTCATGAACACTGAAGCTTTCTTT
CASSLLTGGLMNTEAFF
>many|TRBJ1-1|TRBV29-1|TRBD1
TGCAGCGTTCGCAGGGGGGACACTGAAGCTTTCTTT
CSVRRGDTEAFF
>many|TRBJ2-7|TRBV5-1|.
TGCGCCAGCAGCTTCGAGAGCACCTACGAGCAGTACTTC
CASSFESTYEQYF
>many|TRBJ2-1|TRBV20-1|TRBD2
TGCAGTGCTTCCCGGACTAGCGGGAGGGCCAGGAATGAGCAGTTCTTC
CSASRTSGRARNEQFF
>few|TRBJ1-1|TRBV12-3/TRBV12-4|.
TGTGCCAGCACCGTACAGGGCAACACTGAAGCTTTCTTT
CASTVQGNTEAFF
>.|TRBJ1-3|TRBV6-1|.
TGTGCCAGCATGGTTGGAGGCTCTGGAAACACCATATATTTT
CASMVGGSGNTIYF
>.|TRBJ2-3|TRBV6-9|TRBD2
TGTGCCAGCAGTTACGGGACTAGCGGAATCACAGATACGCAGTATTTT
CASSYGTSGITDTQYF
>many|TRBJ2-1|TRBV29-1|.
TGCAGCGTTGTGTACAGGGTCGGCAATGAGCAGTTCTTC
CSVVYRVGNEQFF
>many|TRBJ2-1|TRBV12-5|TRBD2
TGTGCTAGTGGTCGCCCTAGCGGGAGGGCCGGCGAGCAGTTCTTC
CASGRPSGRAGEQFF
>.|TRBJ2-7|TRBV15|TRBD1
TGTGCCACCAGCAGATACAGGGGGCCCAGGGCCGGCGAGCAGTACTTC
CATSRYRGPRAGEQYF
>many|TRBJ2-1|TRBV9|TRBD2
TGTGCCAGCAACGTAGCGGGAGGGAACAATGAGCAGTTCTTC
CASNVAGGNNEQFF
>many|TRBJ2-1|TRBV30|.
TGTGCCTGGAGTTACCTCGGACGGGGATCGAGCTCCTACAATGAGCAGTTCTTC
CAWSYLGRGSSSYNEQFF
>many|TRBJ2-3|TRBV11-2|TRBD2
TGTGCCAGCAGCTTAGAGCCGGCGGGAGGGCCGAAAGATACGCAGTATTTT
CASSLEPAGGPKDTQYF
>few|TRBJ2-3|TRBV19|TRBD1
TGTGCCAGTAGCCGACAGGGGGCTAAGAGAGATACGCAGTATTTT
CASSRQGAKRDTQYF
>.|TRBJ2-7|TRBV12-5|.
TGTGCTAGTGGTTTGGGGCTAGGACAGTCGAGCTCCTACGAGCAGTACTTC
CASGLGLGQSSSYEQYF
>many|TRBJ2-3|TRBV12-3/TRBV12-4|TRBD2
TGTGCCAGCAGTAGCGGGAGGCTCACAGATACGCAGTATTTT
CASSSGRLTDTQYF
>many|TRBJ2-1|TRBV7-2|TRBD2
TGTGCCAGCAGCCCCCCGGCGGGAGCCCACAATGAGCAGTTCTTC
CASSPPAGAHNEQFF
>many|TRBJ2-5|TRBV11-2|TRBD2
TGTGCCAGCAGCTTAGGACTAGCGGGAGGGCAGACCCAGTACTTC
CASSLGLAGGQTQYF
>many|TRBJ1-5|TRBV6-2/TRBV6-3|.
TGTGCCAGCAGTGATTCCATAGGGTCCCGTCAGCCCCAGCATTTT
CASSDSIGSRQPQHF
>many|TRBJ2-7|TRBV20-1|TRBD2
TGCAGTGCCTCGGGACTAGGTATTTACGAGCAGTACTTC
CSASGLGIYEQYF
>many|TRBJ2-5|TRBV27|TRBD2
TGTGCCAGCAGGCGGACTAGCTTGTGGGAAAAAGAGACCCAGTACTTC
CASRRTSLWEKETQYF
>few|TRBJ2-7|TRBV2|.
TGTGCCAGCAGTGAATTGTCCTTGGGGGAGCAGTACTTC
CASSELSLGEQYF
>.|TRBJ2-7|TRBV15|.
TGTGCCACCAGCAGAAGCACAGTTCCGGGGAACTACGAGCAGTACTTC
CATSRSTVPGNYEQYF
>few|TRBJ2-1|TRBV13|.
TGTGCCAGCAGCTTACAGGGAAGGCTAAGTGAGCAGTTCTTC
CASSLQGRLSEQFF
>few|TRBJ2-1|TRBV14|TRBD2
TGTGCCAGCAGCCAAGAAGGGGTTCGCGGGAGGGTTTCCCACAATGAGCAGTTCTTC
CASSQEGVRGRVSHNEQFF
>.|TRBJ1-5|TRBV3-1|.
TGTGCCAGCAGCTCGATAGGGGGCAATCAGCCCCAGCATTTT
CASSSIGGNQPQHF
>many|TRBJ2-1|TRBV29-1|TRBD2
TGCAGCGTCGTCCTAGCGGGATTTTACAATGAGCAGTTCTTC
CSVVLAGFYNEQFF
>.|TRBJ2-2|TRBV11-2|.
TGTGCCAGCAGCTTAGTGGCGGCCTACACCGGGGAGCTGTTTTTT
CASSLVAAYTGELFF
>.|TRBJ2-3|TRBV11-3|TRBD2
TGTGCCAGCAGCTTCGGGCTAGCGGGAGTCACAGATACGCAGTATTTT
CASSFGLAGVTDTQYF
>few|TRBJ2-4|TRBV6-5|.
TGTGCCAGCAGTTACCGGGGCTTCCCGGAGTACTTC
CASSYRGFPEYF
>many|TRBJ1-2|TRBV12-3/TRBV12-4|.
TGTGCCAGCAGGTACCCGACAGGATATGGCTACACCTTC
CASRYPTGYGYTF
>many|TRBJ2-5|TRBV2|.
TGTGCCAGTATAGCCGCATTGGAGACCCAGTACTTC
CASIAALETQYF
>many|TRBJ2-1|TRBV29-1|.
TGCAGCGCGGACTCTAGCCGGGCGGCCAATGAGCAGTTCTTC
CSADSSRAANEQFF
>many|TRBJ1-2|TRBV28|.
TGTGCCAGCAGTCCCATTAACTATGGCTACACCTTC
CASSPINYGYTF
>many|TRBJ2-5|TRBV12-3/TRBV12-4|.
TGTGCCAGCAGCCCCGGGGAAGGGGGGCAAGAGACCCAGTACTTC
CASSPGEGGQETQYF
>many|TRBJ2-5|TRBV7-9|TRBD1
TGTGCCAGCAGCTTGGGACAGTGGGAGACCCAGTACTTC
CASSLGQWETQYF
>.|TRBJ2-1|TRBV7-9|TRBD2
TGTGCCAGCAGACTATTCCCGACTAGCGGCACAGGAGAGCAGTTCTTC
CASRLFPTSGTGEQFF
>many|TRBJ2-7|TRBV6-2/TRBV6-3|.
TGTGCCAGCAGTGAAGGAGCGGGCGGGATCTACGAGCAGTACTTC
CASSEGAGGIYEQYF
>many|TRBJ1-2|TRBV6-1|.
TGTGCCAGCAGTCCACAGGGAGGTGATGGCTACACCTTC
CASSPQGGDGYTF
>many|TRBJ2-3|TRBV7-9|TRBD2
TGTGCCAGCAGCTTAGTTTCTAGCGGGACAGATACGCAGTATTTT
CASSLVSSGTDTQYF
>.|TRBJ2-2|TRBV4-1|.
TGCGCCAGCAGCCAACCGACCCGTACCGGGGAGCTGTTTTTT
CASSQPTRTGELFF
>many|TRBJ1-1|TRBV18|.
TGTGCCAGCAGCCCGAGGGACACTGAAGCTTTCTTT
CASSPRDTEAFF